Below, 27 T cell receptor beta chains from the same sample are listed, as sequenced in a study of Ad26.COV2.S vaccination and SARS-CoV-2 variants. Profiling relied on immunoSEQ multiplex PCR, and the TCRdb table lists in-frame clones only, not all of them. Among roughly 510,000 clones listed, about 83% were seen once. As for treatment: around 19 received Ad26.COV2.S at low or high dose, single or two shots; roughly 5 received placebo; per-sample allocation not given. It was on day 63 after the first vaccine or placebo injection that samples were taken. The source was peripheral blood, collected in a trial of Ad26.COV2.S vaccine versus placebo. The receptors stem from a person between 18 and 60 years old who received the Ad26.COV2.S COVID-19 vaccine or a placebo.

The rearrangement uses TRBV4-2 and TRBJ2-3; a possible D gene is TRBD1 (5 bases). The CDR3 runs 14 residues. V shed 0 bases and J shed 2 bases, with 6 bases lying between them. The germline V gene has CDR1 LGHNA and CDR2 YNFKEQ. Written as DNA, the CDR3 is TGTGCCAGCAGCCAAGAGGGGCTCACAGATACGCAGTATTTT. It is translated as CASSQEGLTDTQYF.

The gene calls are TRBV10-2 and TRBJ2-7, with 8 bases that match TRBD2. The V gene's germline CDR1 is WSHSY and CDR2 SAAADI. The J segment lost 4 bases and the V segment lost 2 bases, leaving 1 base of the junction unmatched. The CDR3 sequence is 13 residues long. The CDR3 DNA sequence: TGCGCCAGCAGTGAGGTAGCGGGGTACGAGCAGTACTTC. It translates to CASSEVAGYEQYF.

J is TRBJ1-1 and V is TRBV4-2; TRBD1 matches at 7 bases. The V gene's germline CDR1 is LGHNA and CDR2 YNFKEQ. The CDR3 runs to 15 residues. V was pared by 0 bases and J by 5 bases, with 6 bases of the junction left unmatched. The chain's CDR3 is CASSQEEGAGTEAFF. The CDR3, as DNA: TGTGCCAGCAGCCAAGAGGAGGGGGCCGGGACTGAAGCTTTCTTT.

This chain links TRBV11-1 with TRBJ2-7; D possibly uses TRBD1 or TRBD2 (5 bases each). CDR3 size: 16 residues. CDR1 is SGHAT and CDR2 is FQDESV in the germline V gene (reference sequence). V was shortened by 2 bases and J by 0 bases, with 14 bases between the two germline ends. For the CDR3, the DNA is TGTGCCAGCAGCTTAAATCCTCGGGGCAGCTCCTACGAGCAGTACTTC. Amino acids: CASSLNPRGSSYEQYF.

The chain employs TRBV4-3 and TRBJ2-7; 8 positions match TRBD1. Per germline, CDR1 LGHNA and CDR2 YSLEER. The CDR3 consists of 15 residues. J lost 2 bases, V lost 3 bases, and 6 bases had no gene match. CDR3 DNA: TGCGCCAGCAGCCAGGACAGGGTCCCTACCTACGAGCAGTACTTC. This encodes CASSQDRVPTYEQYF.

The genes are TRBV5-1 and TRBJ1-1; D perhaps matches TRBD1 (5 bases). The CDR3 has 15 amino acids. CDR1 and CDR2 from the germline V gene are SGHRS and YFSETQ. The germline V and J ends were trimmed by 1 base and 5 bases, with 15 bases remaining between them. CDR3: CASSLWRREETEAFF. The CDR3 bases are TGCGCCAGCAGCTTGTGGCGCAGGGAGGAAACTGAAGCTTTCTTT.

The CDR3 region has the DNA TGTGCCAGCAGCGTAGCGGCTCTAAATTCACCCCTCCACTTT. Amino acids: CASSVAALNSPLHF. The V gene is TRBV9, the J gene TRBJ1-6; D unclear. The CDR3 covers 14 residues. Per germline, CDR1 SGDLS and CDR2 YYNGEE. V lost 0 bases and J lost 7, with 8 bases in between.

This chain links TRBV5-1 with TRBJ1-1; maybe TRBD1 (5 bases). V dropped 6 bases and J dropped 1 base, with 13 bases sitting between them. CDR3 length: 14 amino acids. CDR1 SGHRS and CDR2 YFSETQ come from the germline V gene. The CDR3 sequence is CASKSEGRNTEAFF. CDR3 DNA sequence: TGCGCCAGCAAGTCGGAGGGGCGGAACACTGAAGCTTTCTTT.

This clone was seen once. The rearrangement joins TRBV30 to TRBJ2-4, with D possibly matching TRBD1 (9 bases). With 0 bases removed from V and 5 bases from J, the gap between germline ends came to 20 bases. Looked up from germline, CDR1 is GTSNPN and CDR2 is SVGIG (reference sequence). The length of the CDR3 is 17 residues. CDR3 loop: CAWSVRGGTGSQNIQYF. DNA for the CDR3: TGTGCCTGGAGTGTACGGGGGGGGACAGGGAGCCAAAACATTCAGTACTTC.

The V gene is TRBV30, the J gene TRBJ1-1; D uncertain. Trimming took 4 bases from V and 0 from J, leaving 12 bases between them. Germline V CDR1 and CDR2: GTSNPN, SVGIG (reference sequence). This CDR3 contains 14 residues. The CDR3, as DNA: TGTGCCTGGACCCGTATTCCCATGAACACTGAAGCTTTCTTT. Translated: CAWTRIPMNTEAFF.

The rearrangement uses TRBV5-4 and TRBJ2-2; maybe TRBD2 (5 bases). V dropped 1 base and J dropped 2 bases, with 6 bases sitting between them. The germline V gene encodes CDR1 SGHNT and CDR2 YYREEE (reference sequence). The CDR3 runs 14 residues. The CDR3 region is CASSLRGNTGELFF. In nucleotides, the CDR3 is TGTGCCAGCAGCTTGCGGGGAAACACCGGGGAGCTGTTTTTT.

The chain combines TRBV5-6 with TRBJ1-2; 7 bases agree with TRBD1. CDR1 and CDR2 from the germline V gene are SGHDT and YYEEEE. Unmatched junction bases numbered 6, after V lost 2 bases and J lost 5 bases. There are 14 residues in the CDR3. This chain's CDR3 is CASSLRDRTYGYTF. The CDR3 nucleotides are TGTGCCAGCAGCTTAAGGGACAGAACGTATGGCTACACCTTC. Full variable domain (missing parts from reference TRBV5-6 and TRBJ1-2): DAGVTQSPTHLIKTRGQQVTLRCSPKSGHDTVSWYQQALGQGPQFIFQYYEEEERQRGNFPDRFSGHQFPNYSSELNVNALLLGDSALYLCASSLRDRTYGYTFGSGTRLTVV.

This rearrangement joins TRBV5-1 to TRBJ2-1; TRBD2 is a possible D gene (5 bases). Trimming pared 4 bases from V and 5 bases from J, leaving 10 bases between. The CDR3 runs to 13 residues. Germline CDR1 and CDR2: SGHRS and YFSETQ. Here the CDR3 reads CASSRSGNNEQFF. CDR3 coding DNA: TGCGCCAGCAGCCGGAGCGGAAACAATGAGCAGTTCTTC.

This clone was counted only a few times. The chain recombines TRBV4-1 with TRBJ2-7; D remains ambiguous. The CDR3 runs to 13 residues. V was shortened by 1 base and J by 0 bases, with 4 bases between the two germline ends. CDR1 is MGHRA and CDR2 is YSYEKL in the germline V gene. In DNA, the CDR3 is TGCGCCAGCAGCCAAGCGACCTCCTACGAGCAGTACTTC. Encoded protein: CASSQATSYEQYF.

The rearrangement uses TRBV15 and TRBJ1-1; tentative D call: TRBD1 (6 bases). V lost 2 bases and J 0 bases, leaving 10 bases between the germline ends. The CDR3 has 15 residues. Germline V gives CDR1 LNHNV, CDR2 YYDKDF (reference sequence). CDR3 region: CATSRTGRMNTEAFF. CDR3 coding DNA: TGTGCCACCAGCAGAACAGGGAGGATGAACACTGAAGCTTTCTTT.

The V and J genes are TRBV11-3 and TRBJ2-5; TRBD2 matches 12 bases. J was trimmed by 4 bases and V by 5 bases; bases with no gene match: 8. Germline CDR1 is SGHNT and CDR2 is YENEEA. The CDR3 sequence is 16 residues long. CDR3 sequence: CASSLRLAGVSETQYF. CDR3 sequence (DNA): TGTGCCAGCAGCCTACGACTAGCGGGAGTTTCAGAGACCCAGTACTTC.

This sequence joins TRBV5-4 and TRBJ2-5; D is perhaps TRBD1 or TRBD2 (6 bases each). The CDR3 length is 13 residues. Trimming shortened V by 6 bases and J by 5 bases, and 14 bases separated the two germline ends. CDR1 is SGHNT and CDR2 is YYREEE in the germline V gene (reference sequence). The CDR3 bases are TGTGCCAGCACCGAGGGGGGAAGGGAGACCCAGTACTTC. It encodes CASTEGGRETQYF.

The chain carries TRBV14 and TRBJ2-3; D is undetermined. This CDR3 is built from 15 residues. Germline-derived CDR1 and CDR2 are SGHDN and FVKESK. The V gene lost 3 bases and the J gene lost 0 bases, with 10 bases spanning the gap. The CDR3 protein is CASSHGEPSTDTQYF. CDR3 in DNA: TGTGCCAGCAGCCACGGAGAACCCAGCACAGATACGCAGTATTTT.

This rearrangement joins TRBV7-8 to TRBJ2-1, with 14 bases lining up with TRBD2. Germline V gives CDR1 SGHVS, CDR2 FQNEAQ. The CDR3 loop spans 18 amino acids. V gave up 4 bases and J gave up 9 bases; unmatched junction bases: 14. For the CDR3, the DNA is TGTGCCAGCAGCTCGAGACTAGCGGGAGGGCCTCTGGGGTTTGAGCAGTTCTTC. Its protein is CASSSRLAGGPLGFEQFF.

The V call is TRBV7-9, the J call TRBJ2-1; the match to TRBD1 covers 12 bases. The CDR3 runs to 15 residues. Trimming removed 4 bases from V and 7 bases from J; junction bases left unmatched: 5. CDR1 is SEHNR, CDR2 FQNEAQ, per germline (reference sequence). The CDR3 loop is CASSSGQGARNEQFF. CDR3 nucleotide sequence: TGTGCCAGCAGCTCGGGACAGGGGGCGCGGAATGAGCAGTTCTTC.

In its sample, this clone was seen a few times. CDR3: CASSLPSSPLHF. The CDR3 DNA follows: TGTGCCAGCAGCTTGCCCTCGTCACCCCTCCACTTT. The J gene is TRBJ1-6, the V gene TRBV5-4; D call uncertain. V was pared by 1 base and J by 10 bases, with 6 bases between. The CDR3 has 12 residues. Germline CDR1 is SGHNT and CDR2 is YYREEE (reference sequence).

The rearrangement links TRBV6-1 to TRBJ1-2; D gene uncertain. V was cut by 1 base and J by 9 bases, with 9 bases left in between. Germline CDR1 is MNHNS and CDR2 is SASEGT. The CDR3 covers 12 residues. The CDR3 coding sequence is TGTGCCAGCAGTGAAGTGGTCCGGCGCTACACCTTC. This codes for CASSEVVRRYTF.

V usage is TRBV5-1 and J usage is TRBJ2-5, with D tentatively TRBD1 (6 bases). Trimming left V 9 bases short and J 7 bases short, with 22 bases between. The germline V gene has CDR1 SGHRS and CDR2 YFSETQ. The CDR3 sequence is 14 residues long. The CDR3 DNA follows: TGCGCCACCCGGACAGCCATCGCGGACGGGACCCAGTACTTC. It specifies CATRTAIADGTQYF.

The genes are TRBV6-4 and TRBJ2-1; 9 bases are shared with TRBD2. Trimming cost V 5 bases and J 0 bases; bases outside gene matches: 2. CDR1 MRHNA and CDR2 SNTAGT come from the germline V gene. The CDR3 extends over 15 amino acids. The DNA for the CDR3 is TGTGCCAGCAGTCTTAGCGGGAGCTCCTACAATGAGCAGTTCTTC. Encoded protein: CASSLSGSSYNEQFF.

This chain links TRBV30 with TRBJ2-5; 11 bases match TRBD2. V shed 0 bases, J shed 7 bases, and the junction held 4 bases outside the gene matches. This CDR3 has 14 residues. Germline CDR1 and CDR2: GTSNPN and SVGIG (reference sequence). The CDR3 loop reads CAWSVLAGVGTQYF. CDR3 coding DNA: TGTGCCTGGAGTGTACTAGCGGGAGTTGGGACCCAGTACTTC.

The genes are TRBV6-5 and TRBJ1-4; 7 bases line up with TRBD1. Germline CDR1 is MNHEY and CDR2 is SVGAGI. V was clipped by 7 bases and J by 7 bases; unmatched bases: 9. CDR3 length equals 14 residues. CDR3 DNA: TGTGCCAGCACCGGACCGGGACAGAGTGAAAAACTGTTTTTT. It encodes CASTGPGQSEKLFF.

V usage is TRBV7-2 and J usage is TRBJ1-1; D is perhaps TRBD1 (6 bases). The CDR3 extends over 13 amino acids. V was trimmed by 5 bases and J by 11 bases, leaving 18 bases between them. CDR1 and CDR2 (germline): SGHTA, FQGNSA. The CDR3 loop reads CASSTIQGLPAFF. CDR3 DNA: TGTGCCAGCAGCACCATACAGGGTTTGCCGGCTTTCTTT.